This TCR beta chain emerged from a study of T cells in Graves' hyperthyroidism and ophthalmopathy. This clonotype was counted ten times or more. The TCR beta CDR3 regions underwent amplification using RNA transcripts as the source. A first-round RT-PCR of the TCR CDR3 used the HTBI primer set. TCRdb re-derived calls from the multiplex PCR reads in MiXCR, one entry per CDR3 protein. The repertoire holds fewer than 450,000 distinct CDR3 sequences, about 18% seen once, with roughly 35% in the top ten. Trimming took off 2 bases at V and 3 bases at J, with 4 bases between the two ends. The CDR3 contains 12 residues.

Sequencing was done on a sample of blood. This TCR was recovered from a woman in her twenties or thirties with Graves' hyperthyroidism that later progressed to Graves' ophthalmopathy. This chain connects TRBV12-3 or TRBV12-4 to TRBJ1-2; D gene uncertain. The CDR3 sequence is CASSLFDYGYTF. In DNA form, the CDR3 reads TGTGCCAGCAGTTTATTTGACTATGGCTACACCTTC.